The 31 T cell receptor beta chains below were found in one sample sequenced in a study of T cells in localized non-small cell lung cancer. The assay was immunoSEQ multiplex PCR, and TCRdb's table has in-frame clones only and misses some. Counted here are about 52,000 clones, around nine tenths occurring once; the ten biggest clones make up roughly a sixth. Sample: PBMCs, taken before any cancer treatment. The origin of the receptors is a female donor with stage II lung adenocarcinoma.

The rearrangement uses TRBV5-5 and TRBJ2-1; D uncertain. The CDR3 totals 12 residues. V lost 2 bases and J lost 10, with 10 bases in between. CDR1 SGHKS and CDR2 YYEKEE come from the germline V gene (reference sequence). CDR3 in DNA: TGTGCCAGCAGCTTCGAGACCAGAGAGCAGTTCTTC. It specifies CASSFETREQFF.

V gene TRBV27 combines with J gene TRBJ2-2; no reliable D call. The CDR3 runs to 14 residues. Trimming stripped 0 bases from V and 4 bases from J, with 6 bases between. The germline V gene has CDR1 MNHEY and CDR2 SMNVEV (reference sequence). The CDR3 reads CASSLSWGTGELFF. The DNA for the CDR3 is TGTGCCAGCAGTTTATCCTGGGGCACCGGGGAGCTGTTTTTT.

V and J are TRBV19 and TRBJ2-1; D not certain. Germline CDR1 and CDR2: LNHDA and SQIVND (reference sequence). This CDR3 has 15 residues. Trimming pared 7 bases from V and 9 bases from J, leaving 22 bases between. The CDR3 nucleotides are TGTGCCAGTACCTCATACACATCTCACTTAGGTGAGCAGTTCTTC. Protein sequence: CASTSYTSHLGEQFF.

The V and J genes are TRBV7-2 and TRBJ2-7; 10 bases match TRBD1. CDR1 is SGHTA, CDR2 FQGNSA, per germline. This CDR3 has 15 amino acids. With 5 bases clipped from V and 1 base from J, the junction kept 5 bases outside the gene matches. The CDR3 sequence: CASSRQGQGSYEQYF. As DNA, the CDR3 is TGTGCCAGCAGCCGTCAGGGACAGGGGTCCTACGAGCAGTACTTC.

The rearrangement joins TRBV9 to TRBJ2-5; D may be TRBD2 (5 bases). Trimming left V 2 bases short and J 1 base short, with 9 bases between. This CDR3 is 14 amino acids long. CDR1 and CDR2 from the germline V gene are SGDLS and YYNGEE. The CDR3 spells CASSVALAQETQYF. For the CDR3, the DNA is TGTGCCAGCAGCGTGGCTCTAGCCCAAGAGACCCAGTACTTC.

The genes are TRBV19 and TRBJ1-2, with TRBD1 matching over 7 bases. Germline V gives CDR1 LNHDA, CDR2 SQIVND (reference sequence). This CDR3 comprises 14 residues. After removal of 5 bases from V and 3 bases from J, the junction contained 6 bases not matched to a gene. CDR3 bases: TGTGCCAGTAGTGCCTCACAGGGGTACTATGGCTACACCTTC. As protein: CASSASQGYYGYTF.

The chain carries TRBV6-1 and TRBJ2-7; 13 bases fit TRBD2. The J call could be wrong; TRBJ2-1 is a better fit for the DNA end. Germline values: CDR1 MNHNS, CDR2 SASEGT. The CDR3 runs 17 residues. The CDR3 DNA reads TGTGCCAGCAGTGGGACTAGCGGGGGCCACTCCTACAATGAGCAGTTCTTC. As protein: CASSGTSGGHSYNEQFF.

This sequence joins TRBV6-6 and TRBJ1-1; D not resolved. Deletions cut 8 bases from V and 3 bases from J, with 16 bases between. The CDR3 consists of 14 residues. Germline CDR1 MNHNY, CDR2 SVGAGI (reference sequence). The CDR3 here is CASLGWGRDTEAFF. The CDR3 DNA is TGTGCCAGCCTAGGGTGGGGAAGGGACACTGAAGCTTTCTTT.

This clone occurred a few times. The rearrangement uses TRBV19 and TRBJ2-3; 12 bases are shared with TRBD2. V lost 5 bases, J lost 10 bases, and 16 bases stayed unmatched. This CDR3 comprises 17 residues. Germline CDR1 LNHDA, CDR2 SQIVND (reference sequence). In DNA, the CDR3 is TGTGCCAGTAGTCCCCGCCTAGCGGGGGGGCCTGCTTTTCCGCAGTATTTT. This translates into CASSPRLAGGPAFPQYF.

The V and J genes are TRBV25-1 and TRBJ2-7, with TRBD1 matching 12 bases. This CDR3 has 16 residues. CDR1 and CDR2 (germline): MGHDK, SYGVNS. With V trimmed by 3 bases and J by 1 base, 4 bases remained unmatched. CDR3 sequence (DNA): TGTGCCAGCAGTGACCCGGGACAGGGGGCTTCCTACGAGCAGTACTTC. Its translation: CASSDPGQGASYEQYF.

The gene calls are TRBV18 and TRBJ2-3, with D perhaps TRBD1 (6 bases). Germline V gene lookup returns CDR1 KGHSH and CDR2 LQKENI. The CDR3 has 16 amino acids. Trimming pared 0 bases from V and 8 bases from J, leaving 18 bases between. The CDR3 here is CASSPPFGGPAGTQYF. In DNA, the CDR3 is TGTGCCAGCTCACCACCGTTTGGGGGCCCGGCGGGTACGCAGTATTTT.

This chain uses TRBV25-1 with TRBJ1-2, with 7 bases fitting TRBD1. The CDR3 totals 14 residues. J was trimmed by 11 bases and V by 4 bases; bases with no gene match: 13. Germline CDR1 and CDR2: MGHDK and SYGVNS. For the CDR3, the DNA is TGTGCCAGCAGTGGGGGATGGGACAGCCCCGAATACACCTTC. Protein sequence: CASSGGWDSPEYTF.

This clone was seen just once. The V and J genes are TRBV9 and TRBJ1-1; TRBD1 aligns across 7 bases. J gave up 1 base and V 4 bases, and 1 base lay outside the gene matches. From germline, CDR1 is SGDLS and CDR2 YYNGEE. The CDR3 length is 13 residues. The CDR3 reads CASSSGGNTEAFF. CDR3 nucleotides: TGTGCCAGCAGCTCAGGGGGGAACACTGAAGCTTTCTTT. The variable domain in full, completed from reference TRBV9 and TRBJ1-1, reads DSGVTQTPKHLITATGQRVTLRCSPRSGDLSVYWYQQSLDQGLQFLIQYYNGEERAKGNILERFSAQQFPDLHSELNLSSLELGDSALYFCASSSGGNTEAFFGQGTRLTVV.

V is TRBV19 and J is TRBJ2-1; the D is unclear. CDR3 length: 15 amino acids. Trimming left V 1 base short and J 1 base short, with 8 bases between. Germline V lookup: CDR1 LNHDA, CDR2 SQIVND (reference sequence). The CDR3 spells CASSIVEGSYNEQFF. CDR3 in DNA: TGTGCCAGTAGTATAGTTGAAGGATCCTACAATGAGCAGTTCTTC.

The V gene is TRBV15, the J gene TRBJ1-3, with D possibly matching TRBD1 (5 bases). The germline gives CDR1 LNHNV, CDR2 YYDKDF (reference sequence). Trimming cost V 0 bases and J 2 bases, with 8 bases left between them. The CDR3 runs 15 residues. CDR3 in DNA: TGTGCCACCAGCAGAGATCAGGGCCCTGGAAACACCATATATTTT. The encoded protein is CATSRDQGPGNTIYF.

This sequence joins TRBV10-1 and TRBJ2-5, with a possible D match to TRBD2 (5 bases). CDR1 and CDR2 (germline): WNHNN, SYGVQD (reference sequence). Trimming pared 6 bases from V and 2 bases from J, leaving 19 bases between. This CDR3 region has 16 residues. In DNA, the CDR3 is TGCGCCAGCAGCGGGGAAGGGAATCGGAATCAAGAGACCCAGTACTTC. Amino acids: CASSGEGNRNQETQYF.

The chain combines TRBV5-1 with TRBJ1-4; tentatively, D is TRBD1 (6 bases). This CDR3 region has 14 residues. Trimming stripped 0 bases from V and 7 bases from J, with 10 bases between. Per the germline V gene, CDR1 is SGHRS and CDR2 is YFSETQ. CDR3: CASSLGVGGEKLFF. CDR3 DNA sequence: TGCGCCAGCAGCTTGGGGGTAGGGGGTGAAAAACTGTTTTTT.

The DNA for the CDR3 is TGTGCCAGCAGTGACTCGGCGGGGGACCACGCTAGCACAGATACGCAGTATTTT. It encodes CASSDSAGDHASTDTQYF. V and J are TRBV6-4 and TRBJ2-3; 7 bases fit TRBD2. The CDR3 extends over 18 amino acids. CDR1 is MRHNA, CDR2 SNTAGT, per germline. V trimming: 0 bases; J trimming: 0 bases; junction bases outside the gene matches: 9.

The V call is TRBV2, the J call TRBJ1-4; D perhaps matches TRBD1 (6 bases). The CDR3 covers 14 residues. The V and J ends lost 2 bases and 8 bases respectively, with 12 bases between them. The germline V gene has CDR1 SNHLY and CDR2 FYNNEI. CDR3 amino acids: CASSEWGPSEKLFF. Written as DNA, the CDR3 is TGTGCCAGCAGTGAATGGGGGCCCAGCGAAAAACTGTTTTTT.

This sequence joins TRBV27 and TRBJ2-1; 12 nucleotides agree with TRBD2. CDR1 MNHEY and CDR2 SMNVEV come from the germline V gene (reference sequence). The J segment lost 3 bases and the V segment lost 6 bases, leaving 9 bases of the junction unmatched. CDR3 length equals 17 residues. CDR3 residues: CASSRGLAGGVYNEQFF. CDR3 in DNA: TGTGCCAGCAGCAGGGGCCTAGCGGGGGGGGTCTACAATGAGCAGTTCTTC.

The V and J genes are TRBV2 and TRBJ1-2; a possible D gene is TRBD1 (6 bases). The V gene's germline CDR1 is SNHLY and CDR2 FYNNEI. Trimming pared 8 bases from V and 2 bases from J, leaving 15 bases between. This CDR3 is 14 amino acids long. CDR3 DNA: TGTGCCAGCGGCCACGTTACAGGGAACTATGGCTACACCTTC. Translation: CASGHVTGNYGYTF.

This clone has a single count. This sequence joins TRBV7-2 and TRBJ2-2, with a possible D match to TRBD1 (5 bases). Germline lookup yields CDR1 SGHTA and CDR2 FQGNSA. This CDR3 contains 16 residues. The V gene lost 5 bases and the J gene lost 6 bases, with 19 bases spanning the gap. CDR3 protein: CASSVDSATDSGELFF. Written as DNA, the CDR3 is TGTGCCAGCAGCGTAGATTCTGCGACAGACTCCGGGGAGCTGTTTTTT.

The chain has TRBV28 and TRBJ1-5, with a tentative D call TRBD1 (6 bases). The CDR3 length is 15 residues. V lost 3 bases, J lost 6 bases, and 15 bases lay in between. Germline assignment: CDR1 MDHEN and CDR2 SYDVKM. CDR3 bases: TGTGCCAGCAGTTTTTCGGGGGGCGAGCTTCAGCCCCAGCATTTT. Protein product: CASSFSGGELQPQHF. Full variable domain (outside the CDR3, taken from reference TRBV28 and TRBJ1-5): DVKVTQSSRYLVKRTGEKVFLECVQDMDHENMFWYRQDPGLGLRLIYFSYDVKMKEKGDIPEGYSVSREKKERFSLILESASTNQTSMYLCASSFSGGELQPQHFGDGTRLSIL.

This clone was recorded once. V is TRBV29-1 and J is TRBJ2-2; TRBD2 agrees at 12 bases. The germline V gene has CDR1 SQVTM and CDR2 ANQGSEA. V shed 3 bases and J 4 bases; nucleotides not matched to a gene: 12. The CDR3 runs 18 residues. DNA of the CDR3: TGCAGCGTTGAGCGAACTAGCGGGGGGCTGAGAGGCACCGGGGAGCTGTTTTTT. It translates to CSVERTSGGLRGTGELFF.

J is TRBJ2-1 and V is TRBV7-9; maybe TRBD2 (7 bases). Trimming left V 5 bases short and J 7 bases short, with 15 bases between. Per the germline V gene, CDR1 is SEHNR and CDR2 is FQNEAQ (reference sequence). This CDR3 region has 14 residues. The CDR3 sequence is CASSIGGAGNEQFF. CDR3 nucleotide sequence: TGTGCCAGCAGCATAGGGGGGGCAGGTAATGAGCAGTTCTTC.

This rearrangement joins TRBV10-3 to TRBJ2-3, with TRBD2 matching over 8 bases. The CDR3 covers 15 residues. V was clipped by 1 base and J by 5 bases; unmatched bases: 5. Germline assignment: CDR1 ENHRY and CDR2 SYGVKD. In nucleotides, the CDR3 is TGTGCCATCAGTGAGTTAGCGGGGATTGTAGATACGCAGTATTTT. Its translation: CAISELAGIVDTQYF.

V gene TRBV19 combines with J gene TRBJ2-1; D tentatively fits TRBD1 or TRBD2 (6 bases each). Germline V gene lookup returns CDR1 LNHDA and CDR2 SQIVND (reference sequence). The ends were cut back, 4 bases at V and 4 bases at J, with 11 bases in the middle. The CDR3 length is 14 residues. CDR3 coding DNA: TGTGCCAGTAGTAACCGGGGGCCATACAATGAGCAGTTCTTC. This translates into CASSNRGPYNEQFF.

The chain has TRBV11-2 and TRBJ2-7, with D uncertain. CDR3 size: 14 residues. Germline V lookup: CDR1 SGHAT, CDR2 FQNNGV. Trimming pared 4 bases from V and 0 bases from J, leaving 10 bases between. The CDR3 nucleotides are TGTGCCAGCAGCTCCTACGATGGCTCCTACGAGCAGTACTTC. Its translation is CASSSYDGSYEQYF.

The chain recombines TRBV2 with TRBJ1-5; D is unclear. Trimming left V 3 bases short and J 1 base short, with 7 bases between. Germline V gene lookup returns CDR1 SNHLY and CDR2 FYNNEI. CDR3 length equals 14 residues. The CDR3 nucleotides read TGTGCCAGCAGTGAGGGCAGAAGCAATCAGCCCCAGCATTTT. This encodes CASSEGRSNQPQHF.

The rearrangement uses TRBV7-2 and TRBJ2-1, with D perhaps matching TRBD2 (7 bases). Trimming removed 5 bases at V and 9 bases at J, with 17 bases between. The CDR3 spans 14 residues. From germline, CDR1 is SGHTA and CDR2 FQGNSA. The CDR3 here is CASSRLGGLFEQFF. The CDR3 coding sequence is TGTGCCAGCAGCCGACTGGGGGGGCTATTTGAGCAGTTCTTC.

The chain recombines TRBV9 with TRBJ1-1; the match to TRBD1 covers 9 bases. Germline V gene lookup returns CDR1 SGDLS and CDR2 YYNGEE. This CDR3 region has 16 residues. Trimming at V came to 3 bases and at J to 5 bases, leaving 11 bases not matched to a gene. The CDR3 DNA reads TGTGCCAGCAGCGCTCTTTACGGGACAGGGAGGACTGAAGCTTTCTTT. The encoded protein is CASSALYGTGRTEAFF.